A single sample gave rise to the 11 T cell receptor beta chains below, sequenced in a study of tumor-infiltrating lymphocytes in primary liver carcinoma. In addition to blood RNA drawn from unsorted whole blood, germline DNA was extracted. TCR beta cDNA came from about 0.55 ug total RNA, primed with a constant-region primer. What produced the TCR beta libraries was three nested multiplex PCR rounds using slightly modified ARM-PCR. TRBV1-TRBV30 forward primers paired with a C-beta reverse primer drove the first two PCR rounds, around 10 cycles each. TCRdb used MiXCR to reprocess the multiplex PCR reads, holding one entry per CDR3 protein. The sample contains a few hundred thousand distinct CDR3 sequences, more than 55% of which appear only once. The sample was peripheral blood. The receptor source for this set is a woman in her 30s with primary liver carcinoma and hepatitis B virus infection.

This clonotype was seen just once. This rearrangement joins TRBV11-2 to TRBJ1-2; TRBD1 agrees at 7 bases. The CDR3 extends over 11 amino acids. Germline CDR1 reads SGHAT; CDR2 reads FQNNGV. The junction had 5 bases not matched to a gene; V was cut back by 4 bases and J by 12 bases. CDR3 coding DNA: TGTGCCAGCAGCTCTGGTCAGGGGGACACCTTC. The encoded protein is CASSSGQGDTF.

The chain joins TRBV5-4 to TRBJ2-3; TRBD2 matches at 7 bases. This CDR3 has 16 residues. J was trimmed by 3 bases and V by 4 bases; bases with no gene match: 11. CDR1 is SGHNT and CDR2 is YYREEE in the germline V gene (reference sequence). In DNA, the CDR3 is TGTGCCAGCAGCGGGCTGCGGGAGCAAACGACAGATACGCAGTATTTT. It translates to CASSGLREQTTDTQYF.

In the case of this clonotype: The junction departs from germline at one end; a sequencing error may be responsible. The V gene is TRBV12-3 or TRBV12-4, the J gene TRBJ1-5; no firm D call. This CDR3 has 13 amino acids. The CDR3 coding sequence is TGTGCCAGCAGTTTAGAGCGGGGTCAGCCCCGGCATTTT. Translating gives CASSLERGQPRHF.

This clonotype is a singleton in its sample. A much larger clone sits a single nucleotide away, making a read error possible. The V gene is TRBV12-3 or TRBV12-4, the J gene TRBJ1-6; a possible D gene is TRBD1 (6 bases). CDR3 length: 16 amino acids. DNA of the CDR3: TGTGCCAACAGTTTACAGGGTCCCCTTGGTAATTCACCCCTCCACTTT. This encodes CANSLQGPLGNSPLHF.

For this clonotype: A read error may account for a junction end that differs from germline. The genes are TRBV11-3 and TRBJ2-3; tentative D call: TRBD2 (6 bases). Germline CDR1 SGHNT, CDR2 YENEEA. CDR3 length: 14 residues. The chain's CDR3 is CASSPRESVDTRCF. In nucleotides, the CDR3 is TGTGCCAGCAGCCCTCGGGAGTCGGTAGATACGCGGTGTTTT.

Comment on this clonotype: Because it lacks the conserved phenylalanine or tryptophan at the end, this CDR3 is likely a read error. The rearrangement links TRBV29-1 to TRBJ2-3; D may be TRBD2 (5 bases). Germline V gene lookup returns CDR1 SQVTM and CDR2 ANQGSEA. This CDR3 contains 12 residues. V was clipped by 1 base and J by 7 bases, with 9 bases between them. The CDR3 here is CSVEGESHTQYS. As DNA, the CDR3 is TGCAGCGTTGAAGGGGAGAGCCATACGCAGTATTCT.

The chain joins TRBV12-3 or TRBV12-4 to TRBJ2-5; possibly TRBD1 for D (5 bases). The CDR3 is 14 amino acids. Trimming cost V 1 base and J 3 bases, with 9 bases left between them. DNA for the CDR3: TGTGCCAGCAGTTTAGGGGTCAGGGAAGAGACCCAGTACTTC. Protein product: CASSLGVREETQYF.

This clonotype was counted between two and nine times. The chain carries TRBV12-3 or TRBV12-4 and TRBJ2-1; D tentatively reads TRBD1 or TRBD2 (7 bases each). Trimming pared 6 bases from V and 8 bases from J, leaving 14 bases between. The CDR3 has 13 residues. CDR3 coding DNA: TGTGCCAGCAGCCAGGGGGGGAGGGATGAGCAGTTCTTC. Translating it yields CASSQGGRDEQFF.

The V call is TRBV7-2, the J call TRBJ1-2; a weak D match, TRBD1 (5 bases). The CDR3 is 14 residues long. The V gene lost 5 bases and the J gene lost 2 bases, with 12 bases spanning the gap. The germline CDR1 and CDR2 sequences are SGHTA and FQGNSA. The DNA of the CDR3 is TGTGCCAGCAGCATTGACAGTGTCAACTATGGCTACACCTTC. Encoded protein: CASSIDSVNYGYTF. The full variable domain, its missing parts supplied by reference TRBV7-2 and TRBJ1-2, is GAGVSQSPSNKVTEKGKDVELRCDPISGHTALYWYRQSLGQGLEFLIYFQGNSAPDKSGLPSDRFSAERTGGSVSTLTIQRTQQEDSAVYLCASSIDSVNYGYTFGSGTRLTVV.

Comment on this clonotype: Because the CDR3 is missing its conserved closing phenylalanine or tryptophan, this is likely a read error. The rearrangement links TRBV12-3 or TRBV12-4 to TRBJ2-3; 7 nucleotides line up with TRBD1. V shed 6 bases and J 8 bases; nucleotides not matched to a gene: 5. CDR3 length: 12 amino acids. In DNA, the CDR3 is TGTGCCAGCAGCCGGGACAGTGGTACGCAGTATGTT. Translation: CASSRDSGTQYV.

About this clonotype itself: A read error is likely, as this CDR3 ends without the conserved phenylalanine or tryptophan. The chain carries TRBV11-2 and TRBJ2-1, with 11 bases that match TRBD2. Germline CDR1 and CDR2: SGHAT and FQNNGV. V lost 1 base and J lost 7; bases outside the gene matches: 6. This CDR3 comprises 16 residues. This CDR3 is CASSLAGGTSGNEQFL. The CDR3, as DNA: TGTGCCAGCAGCTTAGCGGGGGGGACTAGCGGTAATGAGCAGTTCTTA.